Below are 31 T cell receptor beta chains sequenced from a single sample in a study of shared clonotypes between healthy human individuals. Positively selected for CCR7, the CD45RO-negative cells used as naive CD8 cells excluded terminally differentiated effector memory CD45RA+ cells. Profiled with immunoSEQ multiplex PCR; TCRdb holds only in-frame clones, not every one. The profile covers millions of clones, with around 96% appearing a single time and about 1.1% taken by the ten largest. Sequencing used naive CD8+ T cells sorted from blood. These receptor sequences come from a man between 18 and 35 years old in good health.

The chain carries TRBV10-2 and TRBJ2-7; 15 bases fit TRBD2. The junction had 12 bases not matched to a gene; V was cut back by 6 bases and J by 0 bases. Per germline, CDR1 WSHSY and CDR2 SAAADI. The CDR3 has 19 amino acids. CDR3 sequence: CASSNRGLAGGWSSYEQYF. The DNA for the CDR3 is TGCGCCAGCAGCAACCGCGGACTAGCGGGAGGGTGGAGCTCCTACGAGCAGTACTTC.

About this clone: The sample carries other DNA sequences with the same CDR3. The CDR3: CASSEGGRTNYGYTF. The CDR3, as DNA: TGTGCCAGCAGTGAGGGGGGCAGGACTAACTATGGCTACACCTTC. The chain uses TRBV2 and TRBJ1-2; D is perhaps TRBD1 (6 bases). Germline loops: CDR1 SNHLY, CDR2 FYNNEI. V lost 3 bases and J 0 bases, leaving 11 bases between the germline ends. The CDR3 is made up of 15 amino acids.

The chain links TRBV25-1 to TRBJ1-2; D gene uncertain. The V gene lost 6 bases and the J gene lost 3 bases, with 14 bases spanning the gap. The CDR3 consists of 14 residues. Per the germline V gene, CDR1 is MGHDK and CDR2 is SYGVNS. As DNA, the CDR3 is TGTGCCAGCAGGGGAATAGGGAGAGACTATGGCTACACCTTC. Its protein is CASRGIGRDYGYTF.

This chain links TRBV27 with TRBJ2-7; 8 bases line up with TRBD2. Looked up from germline, CDR1 is MNHEY and CDR2 is SMNVEV (reference sequence). This CDR3 region has 17 residues. Trimming cost V 5 bases and J 1 base; bases outside gene matches: 13. CDR3 sequence (DNA): TGTGCCAGCAGTAATAACGGGGTAGCGGGACCATCCTACGAGCAGTACTTC. Protein product: CASSNNGVAGPSYEQYF.

The chain is built from TRBV7-9 and TRBJ1-2, with 10 positions matching TRBD1. The V gene's germline CDR1 is SEHNR and CDR2 FQNEAQ (reference sequence). V lost 7 bases, J lost 8 bases, and 19 bases stayed unmatched. The CDR3 is 17 amino acids. CDR3 amino acids: CASIQITPGQGIGGYTF. DNA of the CDR3: TGTGCCAGCATCCAGATCACACCGGGACAGGGGATCGGGGGCTACACCTTC. Drawing the rest from reference TRBV7-9 and TRBJ1-2, the complete variable domain is DTGVSQNPRHKITKRGQNVTFRCDPISEHNRLYWYRQTLGQGPEFLTYFQNEAQLEKSRLLSDRFSAERPKGSFSTLEIQRTEQGDSAMYLCASIQITPGQGIGGYTFGSGTRLTVV.

This chain uses TRBV19 with TRBJ2-1, with D uncertain. The CDR3 extends over 13 amino acids. V lost 3 bases, J lost 3 bases, and 6 bases lay in between. CDR1 and CDR2 (germline): LNHDA, SQIVND (reference sequence). The CDR3 spells CASSINLYNEQFF. CDR3 bases: TGTGCCAGTAGTATTAATCTCTACAATGAGCAGTTCTTC.

This sequence joins TRBV2 and TRBJ2-7, with TRBD2 identical over 12 bases. The ends lost 7 bases at V and 2 bases at J; junction bases unmatched: 9. The CDR3 loop spans 16 amino acids. Per the germline V gene, CDR1 is SNHLY and CDR2 is FYNNEI. The CDR3 here is CASNPSGRAGPYEQYF. In DNA form, the CDR3 reads TGTGCCAGCAACCCTAGCGGGAGGGCCGGGCCCTACGAGCAGTACTTC.

CDR3 amino acids: CASSEERGTESTDTQYF. The CDR3 nucleotides are TGTGCCAGCAGTGAAGAAAGGGGGACAGAGAGCACAGATACGCAGTATTTT. The chain recombines TRBV2 with TRBJ2-3; 7 bases agree with TRBD1. Germline V gene data show CDR1 as SNHLY and CDR2 as FYNNEI. The CDR3 has 17 residues. Trimming took 1 base from V and 0 from J; bases not matched to a gene: 7.

This chain joins TRBV7-2 and TRBJ2-1; 9 positions agree with TRBD2. CDR1 and CDR2 (germline): SGHTA, FQGNSA. The CDR3 consists of 17 residues. Trimming removed 1 base from V and 3 bases from J; junction bases left unmatched: 7. The CDR3 DNA is TGTGCCAGCAGCTTAGTTCCTAGCGGGGTAGACTACAATGAGCAGTTCTTC. Translation gives CASSLVPSGVDYNEQFF. Full variable domain (rest looked up from reference TRBV7-2 and TRBJ2-1): GAGVSQSPSNKVTEKGKDVELRCDPISGHTALYWYRQSLGQGLEFLIYFQGNSAPDKSGLPSDRFSAERTGGSVSTLTIQRTQQEDSAVYLCASSLVPSGVDYNEQFFGPGTRLTVL.

This sequence joins TRBV30 and TRBJ1-1; TRBD1 matches 8 bases. V gave up 3 bases and J gave up 0 bases; unmatched junction bases: 3. Per germline, CDR1 GTSNPN and CDR2 SVGIG (reference sequence). The CDR3 has 14 residues. The DNA for the CDR3 is TGTGCCTGGAGACACAGGGGGGTGAACACTGAAGCTTTCTTT. As protein: CAWRHRGVNTEAFF.

The V and J genes are TRBV30 and TRBJ2-7, with D possibly TRBD1 on 6 matching bases. The germline V gene has CDR1 GTSNPN and CDR2 SVGIG (reference sequence). V lost 5 bases to trimming and J lost 3 bases, with 20 bases between them. This CDR3 has 15 amino acids. In DNA, the CDR3 is TGTGCCTGGGAGCCCCTATCAGGGGTTGGCTACGAGCAGTACTTC. Its protein product is CAWEPLSGVGYEQYF.

This chain uses TRBV5-4 with TRBJ2-7; D possibly corresponds to TRBD1 (6 bases). This CDR3 is 15 amino acids long. Germline CDR1 SGHNT, CDR2 YYREEE (reference sequence). Trimming cost V 2 bases and J 2 bases, with 14 bases left between them. The CDR3 here is CASSLGGEGAYEQYF. The CDR3 bases are TGTGCCAGCAGCTTAGGGGGAGAGGGGGCCTACGAGCAGTACTTC.

J is TRBJ2-7 and V is TRBV5-6, with 9 bases fitting TRBD1. CDR3 length: 13 amino acids. Trimming at V came to 3 bases and at J to 7 bases, leaving 5 bases not matched to a gene. The germline V gene has CDR1 SGHDT and CDR2 YYEEEE. The CDR3 spells CASSSQGAGEQYF. CDR3 coding DNA: TGTGCCAGCAGCTCACAGGGGGCGGGTGAGCAGTACTTC.

This sequence joins TRBV7-9 and TRBJ1-2; D may be TRBD1 (5 bases). The V end lost 8 bases, the J end lost 1 base, and 17 bases lay between the germline ends. Germline-derived CDR1 and CDR2 are SEHNR and FQNEAQ (reference sequence). The CDR3 is 15 residues long. The CDR3 bases are TGTGCCAGCGACCTGGACATGCCTGATAACTATGGCTACACCTTC. Translating it yields CASDLDMPDNYGYTF.

The chain combines TRBV30 with TRBJ1-1, with D unclear. CDR1 and CDR2 (germline): GTSNPN, SVGIG (reference sequence). V shed 3 bases and J shed 0 bases, with 14 bases lying between them. The CDR3 extends over 15 amino acids. This chain's CDR3 is CAWSLGLGLNTEAFF. The CDR3 nucleotides are TGTGCCTGGAGCCTCGGTCTAGGTCTGAACACTGAAGCTTTCTTT.

The chain uses TRBV4-1 and TRBJ2-3, with no clear D. The CDR3 is made up of 14 amino acids. Germline-derived CDR1 and CDR2 are MGHRA and YSYEKL. The germline V and J ends were trimmed by 4 bases and 3 bases, with 11 bases remaining between them. The CDR3 DNA reads as TGCGCCAGCAGCCCCTTGGGCCCGACAGATACGCAGTATTTT. Protein product: CASSPLGPTDTQYF.

V and J are TRBV7-8 and TRBJ2-1; D uncertain. This CDR3 region has 13 residues. V lost 5 bases to trimming and J lost 9 bases, with 14 bases between them. Germline V gene sequence: CDR1 SGHVS, CDR2 FQNEAQ. This CDR3 is CASSPDLSTEQFF. CDR3 sequence (DNA): TGTGCCAGCAGCCCCGACCTGTCCACTGAGCAGTTCTTC.

The chain recombines TRBV5-4 with TRBJ2-7; TRBD2 might be the D (5 bases). The germline V and J ends were trimmed by 4 bases and 6 bases, with 11 bases remaining between them. The CDR3 runs to 12 residues. Germline values: CDR1 SGHNT, CDR2 YYREEE (reference sequence). CDR3 sequence reads: CASSKDLVEQYF. CDR3 nucleotides: TGTGCCAGCAGCAAGGACTTGGTCGAGCAGTACTTC.

This chain links TRBV11-1 with TRBJ2-7; D uncertain. CDR3 length: 16 residues. The V gene lost 6 bases and the J gene lost 1 base, with 19 bases spanning the gap. Germline CDR1 reads SGHAT; CDR2 reads FQDESV (reference sequence). The CDR3 here is CASSPRPGRSSYEQYF. DNA of the CDR3: TGTGCCAGCAGTCCTAGACCCGGACGGTCGTCCTACGAGCAGTACTTC.

This chain uses TRBV6-1 with TRBJ1-5; no firm D call. V shed 8 bases and J shed 5 bases, with 16 bases lying between them. The CDR3 length is 14 residues. The V gene's germline CDR1 is MNHNS and CDR2 SASEGT. This chain's CDR3 is CASGTYRSDQPQHF. DNA for the CDR3: TGTGCCAGCGGAACATATAGGTCGGATCAGCCCCAGCATTTT.

Note on this clone: The same CDR3 is also encoded by other DNA sequences in this sample. The chain links TRBV2 to TRBJ1-3; D is unclear. This CDR3 has 15 amino acids. From germline, CDR1 is SNHLY and CDR2 FYNNEI. The V end was cut by 3 bases, the J end by 0 bases, with 9 bases between. CDR3 residues: CASSEFPGSGNTIYF. Here the CDR3 DNA reads TGTGCCAGCAGTGAGTTTCCTGGCTCTGGAAACACCATATATTTT.

This clone is a singleton in its sample. The sample has other DNA sequences that encode this CDR3 too. V usage is TRBV4-1 and J usage is TRBJ2-7, with D perhaps TRBD1 or TRBD2 (5 bases each). V was cut by 1 base and J by 4 bases, with 11 bases left in between. The CDR3 is 14 amino acids. Germline V gives CDR1 MGHRA, CDR2 YSYEKL. The CDR3 is CASSQVSGSYEQYF. CDR3 nucleotide sequence: TGCGCCAGCAGCCAAGTTTCAGGGAGTTACGAGCAGTACTTC.

The chain has TRBV11-2 and TRBJ2-7; tentatively, D is TRBD1 (5 bases). V was pared by 4 bases and J by 6 bases, with 22 bases between. CDR1 SGHAT and CDR2 FQNNGV come from the germline V gene. CDR3 length: 16 amino acids. Here the CDR3 reads CASSSPRQGFGGEQYF. CDR3 DNA: TGTGCCAGCAGCTCCCCCCGTCAGGGTTTCGGTGGCGAGCAGTACTTC.

The chain couples TRBV2 to TRBJ1-1, with D possibly being TRBD1 (6 bases). Germline CDR1 is SNHLY and CDR2 is FYNNEI. The V end was cut by 9 bases, the J end by 4 bases, with 18 bases between. The length of the CDR3 is 14 residues. This CDR3 is CASPSQGESTEAFF. In DNA, the CDR3 is TGTGCCAGTCCCTCACAGGGAGAGAGCACTGAAGCTTTCTTT.

This chain links TRBV6-1 with TRBJ2-7; D is unresolved. Germline CDR1 and CDR2: MNHNS and SASEGT. Trimming left V 7 bases short and J 3 bases short, with 16 bases between. CDR3 length equals 14 residues. This chain's CDR3 is CASTDLGGDYEQYF. The CDR3 DNA follows: TGTGCCAGCACCGACCTGGGCGGAGACTACGAGCAGTACTTC.

A note on this clone: Within the sample, other DNA sequences also encode this same CDR3. This sequence joins TRBV9 and TRBJ2-7; D not resolved. Trimming took 0 bases from V and 0 from J, leaving 4 bases between them. Germline assignment: CDR1 SGDLS and CDR2 YYNGEE. The CDR3 is made up of 13 amino acids. This chain's CDR3 is CASSVGSSYEQYF. The CDR3 DNA reads as TGTGCCAGCAGCGTAGGGAGCTCCTACGAGCAGTACTTC.

This chain joins TRBV5-6 and TRBJ2-7; perhaps TRBD1 as D (6 bases). The CDR3 sequence is 14 residues long. V was trimmed by 3 bases and J by 7 bases, leaving 17 bases between them. The V gene's germline CDR1 is SGHDT and CDR2 YYEEEE. CDR3 coding DNA: TGTGCCAGCAGCTGGGCGGACAGACCGTGGGAGCAGTACTTC. Its protein product is CASSWADRPWEQYF.

This chain joins TRBV10-3 and TRBJ2-1, with D possibly TRBD2 on 6 matching bases. V gave up 6 bases and J gave up 0 bases, with 21 bases separating them. This CDR3 has 18 residues. The germline V gene encodes CDR1 ENHRY and CDR2 SYGVKD. DNA for the CDR3: TGTGCCATCAGGGAGCCCCTGCTAGCGCGTGACTCCTACAATGAGCAGTTCTTC. This encodes CAIREPLLARDSYNEQFF.

The rearrangement links TRBV21-1 to TRBJ2-1; TRBD2 is the table's D call and was not checked against the DNA. TRBV21-1 is a documented pseudogene. CDR3 length: 18 residues. The CDR3 sequence: CARPYSEGDGRIKNEQFF. Written as DNA, the CDR3 is TGTGCCAGGCCTTATTCCGAGGGAGACGGGAGGATAAAAAATGAGCAGTTCTTC.

The V and J genes are TRBV5-6 and TRBJ2-1, with D perhaps given as TRBD1 or TRBD2 (5 bases each). The germline V gene has CDR1 SGHDT and CDR2 YYEEEE. The CDR3 runs 13 residues. V lost 3 bases and J 6 bases, leaving 10 bases between the germline ends. The CDR3 protein is CASSWGTFNEQFF. CDR3 bases: TGTGCCAGCAGCTGGGGGACCTTCAATGAGCAGTTCTTC.

The chain employs TRBV6-1 and TRBJ1-4, with D tentatively TRBD1 (6 bases). Germline assignment: CDR1 MNHNS and CDR2 SASEGT. The CDR3 runs to 14 residues. The germline V and J ends were trimmed by 7 bases and 6 bases, with 15 bases remaining between them. The DNA for the CDR3 is TGTGCCAGCACTCTGGGGGGCTATTATGAAAAACTGTTTTTT. This codes for CASTLGGYYEKLFF.